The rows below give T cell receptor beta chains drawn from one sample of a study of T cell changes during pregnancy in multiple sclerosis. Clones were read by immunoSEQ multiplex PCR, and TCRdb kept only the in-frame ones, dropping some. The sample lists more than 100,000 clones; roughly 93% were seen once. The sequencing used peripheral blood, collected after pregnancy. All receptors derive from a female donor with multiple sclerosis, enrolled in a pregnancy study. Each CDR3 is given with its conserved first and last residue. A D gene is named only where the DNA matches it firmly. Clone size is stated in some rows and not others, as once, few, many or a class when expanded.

CASSPRQGLNTEAFF,TGTGCCAGCAGCCCTCGACAGGGTTTGAACACTGAAGCTTTCTTT,TRBJ1-1,TRBD1,.,TRBV16
CAISAVLNTEAFF,TGTGCCATCAGTGCCGTCTTGAACACTGAAGCTTTCTTT,TRBJ1-1,.,.,TRBV10-3
CASSLDVTRRNEQFF,TGCGCCAGCAGCTTGGATGTGACTAGAAGGAATGAGCAGTTCTTC,TRBJ2-1,.,.,TRBV5-1
CASSLAGGPSDTQYF,TGTGCCAGCAGTTTAGCGGGGGGGCCGTCAGATACGCAGTATTTT,TRBJ2-3,TRBD2,.,TRBV6-5
CASSETGSAYEQYF,TGTGCCAGCAGTGAAACAGGGTCGGCCTACGAGCAGTACTTC,TRBJ2-7,.,.,TRBV2
CASSPQSSGNTIYF,TGTGCCAGCTCACCACAGAGCTCTGGAAACACCATATATTTT,TRBJ1-3,.,.,TRBV18
CASSISGGAFEQFF,TGTGCCAGCAGTATTAGCGGGGGGGCGTTTGAGCAGTTCTTC,TRBJ2-1,TRBD2,.,TRBV6-5
CASSLVPRGDEQYF,TGTGCCAGCAGCTTAGTTCCCAGGGGTGACGAGCAGTACTTC,TRBJ2-7,.,.,TRBV7-6
CASTSGPTYEQYF,TGTGCCAGTACTAGCGGGCCTACCTACGAGCAGTACTTC,TRBJ2-7,TRBD2,.,TRBV18
CASSSSGTANTGELFF,TGCGCCAGCAGCTCGTCCGGGACAGCGAACACCGGGGAGCTGTTTTTT,TRBJ2-2,TRBD1,.,TRBV5-1
CASSLFLAGGGKNIQYF,TGTGCCAGCAGCTTGTTCCTAGCGGGGGGTGGCAAAAACATTCAGTACTTC,TRBJ2-4,TRBD2,.,TRBV7-9
CASSDRGYEQYF,TGTGCCAGCAGTGACCGGGGTTACGAGCAGTACTTC,TRBJ2-7,.,.,TRBV2
CASSMTSGRVNEQFF,TGTGCCAGTAGTATGACTAGCGGGAGGGTCAATGAGCAGTTCTTC,TRBJ2-1,TRBD2,once,TRBV19
CASSPAGISYEQYF,TGTGCCAGTAGTCCGGCAGGTATATCCTACGAGCAGTACTTC,TRBJ2-7,.,.,TRBV19
CASSTGRENTGELFF,TGTGCCAGCAGTACCGGACGGGAGAACACCGGGGAGCTGTTTTTT,TRBJ2-2,.,.,TRBV6-6
CASSSTTRANVLTF,TGTGCCAGCAGTTCCACTACCAGGGCCAACGTCCTGACTTTC,TRBJ2-6,.,few,TRBV6-5
CASSLVLQETQYF,TGTGCCAGCAGTTTAGTGTTACAAGAGACCCAGTACTTC,TRBJ2-5,.,.,TRBV28
CASSPTGTNYEQYF,TGTGCCAGCAGTCCAACCGGGACTAACTACGAGCAGTACTTC,TRBJ2-7,TRBD2,.,TRBV28
CASSLGLAGFNEQFF,TGTGCCAGCAGTCTCGGACTAGCGGGGTTCAATGAGCAGTTCTTC,TRBJ2-1,TRBD2,.,TRBV27
CASSLTASGRGGVYNEQFF,TGTGCCAGCAGCTTAACGGCTAGCGGGAGAGGAGGGGTTTACAATGAGCAGTTCTTC,TRBJ2-1,TRBD2,.,TRBV7-3
CASETGGEQYF,TGTGCCAGCGAGACAGGGGGTGAGCAGTACTTC,TRBJ2-7,TRBD1,.,TRBV6-1
CASNPQGAISEQYF,TGTGCCAGCAATCCACAGGGGGCTATTTCCGAGCAGTACTTC,TRBJ2-7,TRBD1,.,TRBV2
CASSPSGTQDTEAFF,TGTGCCAGCAGCCCAAGTGGCACACAGGACACTGAAGCTTTCTTT,TRBJ1-1,.,.,TRBV7-3
CAIGEDRSIYEQYF,TGTGCCATCGGGGAAGACAGATCCATCTACGAGCAGTACTTC,TRBJ2-7,.,.,TRBV10-3
CASGPWGDLVGGELFF,TGTGCTAGTGGTCCATGGGGGGATCTGGTTGGCGGGGAGCTGTTTTTT,TRBJ2-2,.,.,TRBV12-5
CAWSGGGTDTQYF,TGTGCCTGGAGTGGCGGGGGCACAGATACGCAGTATTTT,TRBJ2-3,.,.,TRBV30
CASSQGRGWLANYGYTF,TGTGCCAGCAGCCAAGGGCGGGGGTGGCTCGCTAACTATGGCTACACCTTC,TRBJ1-2,.,.,TRBV14
CASSLFGGEVDEQYF,TGTGCCAGCAGTTTATTCGGGGGGGAGGTGGACGAGCAGTACTTC,TRBJ2-7,TRBD2,.,TRBV27
CASTGTGGNEQYF,TGTGCCAGCACCGGGACAGGGGGTAACGAGCAGTACTTC,TRBJ2-7,TRBD1,.,TRBV6-5
CASRKRGEETQYF,TGTGCCAGCCGGAAGCGGGGTGAAGAGACCCAGTACTTC,TRBJ2-5,TRBD2,.,TRBV6-5
CASSEEIQVPIRGYTF,TGTGCCAGCAGTGAAGAGATCCAGGTCCCAATTCGTGGCTACACCTTC,TRBJ1-2,.,once,TRBV2
CATSRQPGLAGTLYNEQFF,TGTGCCACCAGCAGGCAACCTGGACTAGCGGGAACCCTCTACAATGAGCAGTTCTTC,TRBJ2-1,TRBD2,.,TRBV15
CASTPRAYNEQFF,TGTGCCAGCACCCCGCGGGCTTACAATGAGCAGTTCTTC,TRBJ2-1,.,.,TRBV28
CSGARTGGGMNTEAFF,TGCAGCGGGGCGAGGACAGGGGGTGGGATGAACACTGAAGCTTTCTTT,TRBJ1-1,TRBD1,once,TRBV29-1
CASSSRGNYGYTF,TGTGCCAGCAGCTCCCGAGGGAACTATGGCTACACCTTC,TRBJ1-2,.,.,TRBV7-2
CANRDRGNTGELFF,TGTGCCAACCGGGACAGAGGGAACACCGGGGAGCTGTTTTTT,TRBJ2-2,TRBD1,.,TRBV2
CAISEVGGTGELFF,TGTGCCATCAGTGAAGTCGGAGGCACCGGGGAGCTGTTTTTT,TRBJ2-2,.,.,TRBV10-3
CASSQPSGMNGYTF,TGTGCCAGCAGCCAACCCTCCGGGATGAATGGCTACACCTTC,TRBJ1-2,.,.,TRBV4-2